This is a list of T cell receptor beta chains from one sample in a study of T-cell memory formation after mild COVID-19. TCRdb ran MiXCR on the 5' RACE reads and lists one entry per CDR3 protein. The table shows roughly 320,000 distinct CDR3 sequences, with 25% to 30% occurring only once. Sequenced sample: PBMCs or a T cell subset sorted from them (not recorded which). Receptors were obtained from an adult woman who had mild COVID-19 (a few samples of this study predate the infection). Cell type and time point are not known. Both conserved end residues are part of each CDR3. Rows give clone size only sometimes, using once, few, many, or a class for an expanded clone.

size	V	J	CDR3
few	TRBV20-1	TRBJ1-1	CSARDLMNTEAFF
few	TRBV20-1	TRBJ2-1	CSARVTAGTTYNEQFF
.	TRBV2	TRBJ2-6	CASRDGSGANVLTF
once	TRBV25-1	TRBJ1-1	CASSESKLLGTEAFF
many	TRBV7-9	TRBJ2-5	CASSLSGTRYQETQYF
.	TRBV5-1	TRBJ2-5	CASSQDLRAETQYF
.	TRBV5-1	TRBJ2-1	CASSRASGTDEQFF
few	TRBV12-3/TRBV12-4	TRBJ1-1	CASSLGVLYTEAFF
few	TRBV4-2	TRBJ1-5	CASSRAGSANQPQHF
.	TRBV15	TRBJ2-7	CATSRVLAGDEQYF
few	TRBV20-1	TRBJ2-7	CSARFGTHYEQYF
.	TRBV6-2/TRBV6-3	TRBJ2-3	CASSLGPVGADTQYF
few	TRBV7-9	TRBJ1-2	CASRHRDSVYGYTF
.	TRBV20-1	TRBJ2-7	CSASFRHSEQYF
.	TRBV7-9	TRBJ2-3	CASSHVTPTQYF
.	TRBV5-4	TRBJ2-7	CASSPGTGKPYEQYF
.	TRBV5-1	TRBJ2-7	CASRIGQGTWYEQYF
.	TRBV6-5	TRBJ1-5	CASSPPGGSNQPQHF
.	TRBV20-1	TRBJ1-1	CSANTLNTEAFF
few	TRBV12-3/TRBV12-4	TRBJ2-3	CASRPWDSSTDTQYF
.	TRBV7-8	TRBJ1-5	CASSLRGRGNQPQHF
.	TRBV7-2	TRBJ2-2	CASRTGTANTGELFF
.	TRBV20-1	TRBJ1-2	CSASSDRGYTF
.	TRBV6-5	TRBJ2-1	CASSLYDYRDEQFF
few	TRBV5-5	TRBJ2-3	CASSSTAGTGGMYTQYF
.	TRBV20-1	TRBJ2-1	CSARSQTVPLGGSYNEQFF
.	TRBV23-1	TRBJ2-7	CASSLDGPEGIYEQYF
.	TRBV6-5	TRBJ2-2	CASGKRRRDRAFGGRATGELFF
.	TRBV7-6	TRBJ2-7	CASSPQNVRVGYEQYF
.	TRBV29-1	TRBJ2-1	CSVRDTSSYNEQFF
.	TRBV7-3	TRBJ2-4	CASSLPGAKNIQYF
few	TRBV3-1	TRBJ2-7	CASSQGQTYEQYF
.	TRBV18	TRBJ2-1	CASSPPVGTGENEQFF
.	TRBV5-1	TRBJ2-5	CASSFRTGTETQYF
few	TRBV2	TRBJ2-7	CASSRDPTYEQYF
few	TRBV20-1	TRBJ2-5	CSARGGQETQYF
.	TRBV11-3	TRBJ2-1	CASSLSQVGEQFF
few	TRBV3-1	TRBJ2-7	CASSHQFTSGRTYEQYF
few	TRBV29-1	TRBJ2-1	CSVAIPETGVEQFF
few	TRBV9	TRBJ2-1	CASSVKGASSSYNEQFF
.	TRBV4-1	TRBJ2-5	CASSRRRSERETQYF
.	TRBV7-8	TRBJ2-2	CASSLDDRGADTGELFF
few	TRBV6-1	TRBJ1-3	CASNAGTPGGNTIYF
.	TRBV5-1	TRBJ2-5	CASSPGLASSGETQYF
few	TRBV19	TRBJ1-2	CASSTNGNYGYTF
.	TRBV4-1	TRBJ2-1	CASSQVGRDPYNEQFF
few	TRBV12-3/TRBV12-4	TRBJ2-7	CASSLGQGSSEQYF
.	TRBV12-3/TRBV12-4	TRBJ2-1	CASRTGTVNEQFF
.	TRBV12-3/TRBV12-4	TRBJ1-4	CASSFGTQLGGEKLFF
few	TRBV5-1	TRBJ2-1	CASSATTSGRNDEQFF
.	TRBV12-3/TRBV12-4	TRBJ1-1	CASSATGKMNTEAFF
few	TRBV12-3/TRBV12-4	TRBJ2-7	CASSLGGEYEQYF